Presented here are 30 T cell receptor beta chains from one specimen sequenced in a study of shared clonotypes between healthy human individuals. Sequencing was performed with immunoSEQ multiplex PCR; in TCRdb, only in-frame clones are kept and a portion is missing. The sample contains roughly 2.2 million clones, roughly 93% of which appear only once. Input material: naive CD4+ T cells from PBMCs. As for subset: CD45RA+ positively selected. The receptor set was obtained from a man younger than 35 in good health. Some clones in this sample may be carry-over from other donors' samples.

The CDR3 DNA is TGTGCCAGTAGTATTGACAGCTCCAATGAGCAGTTCTTC. Translation: CASSIDSSNEQFF. The genes are TRBV19 and TRBJ2-1, with D maybe TRBD1 (5 bases). This CDR3 region has 13 residues. V gave up 3 bases and J gave up 6 bases, with 9 bases separating them. Germline V gene sequence: CDR1 LNHDA, CDR2 SQIVND (reference sequence). The whole variable domain, filled in from reference TRBV19 and TRBJ2-1, reads DGGITQSPKYLFRKEGQNVTLSCEQNLNHDAMYWYRQDPGQGLRLIYYSQIVNDFQKGDIAEGYSVSREKKESFPLTVTSAQKNPTAFYLCASSIDSSNEQFFGPGTRLTVL.

This rearrangement joins TRBV5-1 to TRBJ2-7, with no clear D. The V gene lost 4 bases and the J gene lost 0 bases, with 14 bases spanning the gap. The CDR3 runs to 15 residues. The germline V gene has CDR1 SGHRS and CDR2 YFSETQ. The CDR3 sequence is CASSGFLQSSYEQYF. The CDR3 coding sequence is TGCGCCAGCAGCGGTTTTCTTCAGTCCTCCTACGAGCAGTACTTC.

The rearrangement uses TRBV28 and TRBJ1-1; TRBD1 is a possible D gene (5 bases). V was cut by 6 bases and J by 1 base, with 18 bases left in between. Per germline, CDR1 MDHEN and CDR2 SYDVKM. The CDR3 sequence is 16 residues long. The CDR3 loop is CASSLRPDGQNTEAFF. CDR3 DNA: TGTGCCAGCAGCCTGAGACCCGACGGACAGAACACTGAAGCTTTCTTT.

This clone occurred a few times. The rearrangement joins TRBV7-9 to TRBJ2-1; 11 nucleotides agree with TRBD2. J gave up 5 bases and V 4 bases, and 4 bases lay outside the gene matches. Per germline, CDR1 SEHNR and CDR2 FQNEAQ (reference sequence). CDR3 length: 15 amino acids. CDR3: CASSYTLAGDNEQFF. The CDR3 DNA reads TGTGCCAGCAGCTATACACTAGCGGGAGACAATGAGCAGTTCTTC.

CDR3 residues: CASRGTGNYGYTF. CDR3 nucleotide sequence: TGTGCCAGCAGGGGAACAGGGAACTATGGCTACACCTTC. V usage is TRBV27 and J usage is TRBJ1-2; D is possibly TRBD1 (6 bases). V was shortened by 6 bases and J by 2 bases, with 10 bases between the two germline ends. The CDR3 is 13 amino acids. CDR1 is MNHEY, CDR2 SMNVEV, per germline (reference sequence).

A single count supports this clone. The chain joins TRBV5-4 to TRBJ2-5; D call uncertain. Germline V lookup: CDR1 SGHNT, CDR2 YYREEE (reference sequence). The CDR3 has 14 amino acids. V lost 0 bases, J lost 1 base, and 7 bases lay in between. The CDR3 sequence is CASSLAGVQETQYF. Here the CDR3 DNA reads TGTGCCAGCAGCTTGGCAGGAGTCCAAGAGACCCAGTACTTC.

The J gene is TRBJ2-2, the V gene TRBV4-2, with D perhaps matching TRBD2 (6 bases). Germline lookup yields CDR1 LGHNA and CDR2 YNFKEQ. The CDR3 consists of 16 residues. Trimming cost V 4 bases and J 4 bases, with 16 bases left between them. The CDR3 DNA is TGTGCCAGCAGCCTCACGATAGTCGGGGGCACCGGGGAGCTGTTTTTT. It translates to CASSLTIVGGTGELFF.

Worth noting for this clone: Other DNA sequences in this specimen translate into the identical CDR3. V gene TRBV5-1 combines with J gene TRBJ2-5; D is uncertain. CDR1 and CDR2 (germline): SGHRS, YFSETQ. The V end was cut by 4 bases, the J end by 3 bases, with 7 bases between. The CDR3 contains 12 residues. The CDR3 here is CASSTNKETQYF. In DNA, the CDR3 is TGCGCCAGCAGCACCAACAAAGAGACCCAGTACTTC.

The chain joins TRBV4-2 to TRBJ2-6; no reliable D call. Germline V lookup: CDR1 LGHNA, CDR2 YNFKEQ. The CDR3 covers 18 residues. V shed 3 bases and J shed 0 bases, with 15 bases lying between them. CDR3 in DNA: TGTGCCAGCAGCCACGGTCCACCCTCGAGCTCTGGGGCCAACGTCCTGACTTTC. Protein: CASSHGPPSSSGANVLTF.

This chain connects TRBV12-5 to TRBJ2-7; 7 bases match TRBD2. V shed 1 base and J 5 bases; nucleotides not matched to a gene: 8. CDR3 length equals 15 residues. The germline CDR1 and CDR2 sequences are LGHNT and FRNRAP. The CDR3 is CASGLGSGTVHEQYF. CDR3 DNA sequence: TGTGCTAGTGGTTTGGGAAGCGGGACCGTCCACGAGCAGTACTTC. The full variable domain, completed using reference TRBV12-5 and TRBJ2-7, is DARVTQTPRHKVTEMGQEVTMRCQPILGHNTVFWYRQTMMQGLELLAYFRNRAPLDDSGMPKDRFSAEMPDATLATLKIQPSEPRDSAVYFCASGLGSGTVHEQYFGPGTRLTVT.

V gene TRBV7-9 combines with J gene TRBJ2-7; D remains ambiguous. The CDR3 spans 19 residues. Between the trimmed V and J ends, which lost 1 base and 1 base, there was a span of 23 bases. Looked up from germline, CDR1 is SEHNR and CDR2 is FQNEAQ (reference sequence). DNA for the CDR3: TGTGCCAGCAGCTTAGGTGCCCTTTCCGGACGGGCCCTTTCCTACGAGCAGTACTTC. Translation: CASSLGALSGRALSYEQYF.

The chain uses TRBV5-6 and TRBJ1-2; 7 bases are shared with TRBD1. The germline CDR1 and CDR2 sequences are SGHDT and YYEEEE. The CDR3 is made up of 13 amino acids. The J segment lost 6 bases and the V segment lost 6 bases, leaving 8 bases of the junction unmatched. In DNA, the CDR3 is TGTGCCAGCAAGAGTACAGGGGAGAATGGCTACACCTTC. This encodes CASKSTGENGYTF.

The CDR3, as DNA: TGCGCCAGCAGCTTGGAGGGACAGAATAATGAAAAACTGTTTTTT. It translates to CASSLEGQNNEKLFF. This chain uses TRBV5-1 with TRBJ1-4; 7 bases agree with TRBD1. Germline V gene lookup returns CDR1 SGHRS and CDR2 YFSETQ. Germline trimming cut 0 bases from V and 4 bases from J; bases unmatched to any gene: 3. This CDR3 has 15 residues.

The table lists this clone with a count of one. V and J are TRBV28 and TRBJ2-3, with D maybe TRBD2 (6 bases). V lost 3 bases to trimming and J lost 4 bases, with 11 bases between them. This CDR3 contains 14 residues. CDR1 is MDHEN, CDR2 SYDVKM, per germline. The DNA of the CDR3 is TGTGCCAGCAGTTTGGGCTGGGGGGCAGATACGCAGTATTTT. Translation gives CASSLGWGADTQYF.

The chain recombines TRBV7-9 with TRBJ2-1, with D perhaps matching TRBD2 (6 bases). Trimming stripped 5 bases from V and 2 bases from J, with 19 bases between. Germline CDR1 SEHNR, CDR2 FQNEAQ (reference sequence). The length of the CDR3 is 17 residues. The CDR3 DNA reads as TGTGCCAGCAGCCACACGCCTGGGAGGTCCCCCTACAATGAGCAGTTCTTC. Translated, it gives CASSHTPGRSPYNEQFF. Complete variable domain (other parts from reference TRBV7-9 and TRBJ2-1): DTGVSQNPRHKITKRGQNVTFRCDPISEHNRLYWYRQTLGQGPEFLTYFQNEAQLEKSRLLSDRFSAERPKGSFSTLEIQRTEQGDSAMYLCASSHTPGRSPYNEQFFGPGTRLTVL.

Remarks on this clone: The sample carries other DNA sequences with the same CDR3. J is TRBJ1-2 and V is TRBV4-1, with D possibly matching TRBD1 (5 bases). Germline V gene data show CDR1 as MGHRA and CDR2 as YSYEKL. This CDR3 region has 12 residues. Trimming stripped 3 bases from V and 5 bases from J, with 7 bases between. The CDR3 loop is CASSQGPYGYTF. The CDR3 DNA reads TGCGCCAGCAGCCAGGGGCCGTATGGCTACACCTTC.

The J gene is TRBJ2-7, the V gene TRBV7-9; D unresolved. Germline V lookup: CDR1 SEHNR, CDR2 FQNEAQ (reference sequence). The CDR3 has 13 residues. Deletions cut 4 bases from V and 2 bases from J, with 9 bases between. CDR3: CASSYGPPYEQYF. CDR3 nucleotides: TGTGCCAGCAGCTACGGGCCCCCCTACGAGCAGTACTTC. Full variable domain (rest looked up from reference TRBV7-9 and TRBJ2-7): DTGVSQNPRHKITKRGQNVTFRCDPISEHNRLYWYRQTLGQGPEFLTYFQNEAQLEKSRLLSDRFSAERPKGSFSTLEIQRTEQGDSAMYLCASSYGPPYEQYFGPGTRLTVT.

J is TRBJ2-4 and V is TRBV5-1, with D maybe TRBD1 (6 bases). Trimming left V 1 base short and J 1 base short, with 15 bases between. Germline CDR1 reads SGHRS; CDR2 reads YFSETQ. The CDR3 loop spans 17 amino acids. The CDR3 region is CASSLTGPPRAKNIQYF. The CDR3 DNA follows: TGCGCCAGCAGCTTGACAGGGCCGCCACGGGCCAAAAACATTCAGTACTTC.

The CDR3 reads CASSSPHGAHNEQFF. In nucleotides, the CDR3 is TGTGCCAGCAGTTCTCCCCACGGGGCCCACAATGAGCAGTTCTTC. This chain links TRBV28 with TRBJ2-1; D possibly uses TRBD1 or TRBD2 (5 bases each). This CDR3 contains 15 residues. Germline lookup yields CDR1 MDHEN and CDR2 SYDVKM. V gave up 4 bases and J gave up 5 bases, with 15 bases separating them.

The CDR3 reads CASSLLAGGKSYEQYF. The CDR3 bases are TGTGCCAGCAGTTTACTAGCGGGAGGGAAATCCTACGAGCAGTACTTC. The V gene is TRBV28, the J gene TRBJ2-7; 12 nucleotides agree with TRBD2. V gave up 2 bases and J gave up 1 base; unmatched junction bases: 3. The V gene's germline CDR1 is MDHEN and CDR2 SYDVKM. This CDR3 has 16 residues.

The chain has TRBV7-3 and TRBJ2-1; D gene ambiguous. The germline V gene encodes CDR1 SGHTA and CDR2 FQGTGA. With 1 base removed from V and 5 bases from J, the gap between germline ends came to 12 bases. The CDR3 totals 15 residues. The CDR3 DNA sequence: TGTGCCAGCAGCTTAATATCCGACGAAAACAATGAGCAGTTCTTC. Amino acid sequence: CASSLISDENNEQFF.

The rearrangement uses TRBV7-9 and TRBJ2-3, with 16 bases fitting TRBD2. The length of the CDR3 is 16 residues. Germline CDR1 and CDR2: SEHNR and FQNEAQ (reference sequence). Germline trimming cut 2 bases from V and 9 bases from J; bases unmatched to any gene: 5. As DNA, the CDR3 is TGTGCCAGCAGCTTATTGGGACTAGCGGGAGGGATAACGCAGTATTTT. Translation: CASSLLGLAGGITQYF.

This chain uses TRBV28 with TRBJ2-3, with D unclear. Trimming cost V 3 bases and J 0 bases, with 10 bases left between them. This CDR3 contains 15 residues. Germline-derived CDR1 and CDR2 are MDHEN and SYDVKM. In nucleotides, the CDR3 is TGTGCCAGCAGTTTCGCCAGGCCTAGCACAGATACGCAGTATTTT. Amino acids: CASSFARPSTDTQYF.

This chain uses TRBV12-5 with TRBJ1-3; D uncertain. There are 12 residues in the CDR3. Trimming stripped 4 bases from V and 4 bases from J, with 5 bases between. CDR1 and CDR2 from the germline V gene are LGHNT and FRNRAP. CDR3 nucleotides: TGTGCTAGTGGTTCCGGGGGAAACACCATATATTTT. Amino acid sequence: CASGSGGNTIYF.

V usage is TRBV10-3 and J usage is TRBJ2-5, with TRBD1 identical over 12 bases. The J call may be wrong; the DNA end is better matched by TRBJ2-7. There are 14 residues in the CDR3. In germline, CDR1 is ENHRY, CDR2 SYGVKD. The CDR3 loop is CAIQAGQGAGEQYF. CDR3 coding DNA: TGTGCCATCCAGGCGGGACAGGGGGCTGGCGAGCAGTACTTC.

The CDR3 sequence: CATGSGRAYEQYF. The DNA for the CDR3 is TGTGCCACCGGTAGCGGGAGGGCCTACGAGCAGTACTTC. This chain links TRBV27 with TRBJ2-7; 11 positions match TRBD2. The V gene's germline CDR1 is MNHEY and CDR2 SMNVEV (reference sequence). The CDR3 consists of 13 residues. V shed 10 bases and J 2 bases; nucleotides not matched to a gene: 4.

The gene calls are TRBV28 and TRBJ1-1; weak D call: TRBD1 (6 bases). Deletions cut 4 bases from V and 1 base from J, with 13 bases between. The length of the CDR3 is 15 residues. Per germline, CDR1 MDHEN and CDR2 SYDVKM. This CDR3 is CASSWGGGKNTEAFF. The CDR3 bases are TGTGCCAGCAGTTGGGGGGGCGGAAAGAACACTGAAGCTTTCTTT.

In the case of this clone: One junction end disagrees with the germline gene, perhaps due to a read error. The chain is built from TRBV11-2 and TRBJ2-7; D gene ambiguous. This CDR3 region has 12 residues. Germline V CDR1 and CDR2: SGHAT, FQNNGV. CDR3: CASSLMGPLIQF. The CDR3 DNA reads as TGTGCCAGCAGCTTAATGGGCCCACTCATCCAGTTC.

The chain employs TRBV30 and TRBJ2-5; D unclear. V lost 1 base and J lost 4, with 4 bases in between. Germline V gene data show CDR1 as GTSNPN and CDR2 as SVGIG (reference sequence). This CDR3 comprises 11 residues. The CDR3 DNA follows: TGTGCCTGGAGTGCGACAGAGACCCAGTACTTC. Translating gives CAWSATETQYF.

This rearrangement joins TRBV11-3 to TRBJ2-7; D possibly corresponds to TRBD1 (5 bases). V was shortened by 1 base and J by 5 bases, with 9 bases between the two germline ends. CDR3 length equals 13 residues. CDR1 is SGHNT, CDR2 YENEEA, per germline. The CDR3: CASSLGGEDEQYF. CDR3 bases: TGTGCCAGCAGCTTAGGGGGCGAGGACGAGCAGTACTTC.